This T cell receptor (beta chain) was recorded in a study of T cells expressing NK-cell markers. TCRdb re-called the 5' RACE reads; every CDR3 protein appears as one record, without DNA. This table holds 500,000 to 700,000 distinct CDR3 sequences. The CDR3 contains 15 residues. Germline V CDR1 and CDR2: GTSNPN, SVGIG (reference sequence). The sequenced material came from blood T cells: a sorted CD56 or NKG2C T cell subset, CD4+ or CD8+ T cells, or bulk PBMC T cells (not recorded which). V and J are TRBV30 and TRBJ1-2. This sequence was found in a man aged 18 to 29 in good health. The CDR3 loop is CAWTALGRDYRSYTF. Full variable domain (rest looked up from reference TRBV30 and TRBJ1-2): SQTIHQWPATLVQPVGSPLSLECTVEGTSNPNLYWYRQAAGRGLQLLFYSVGIGQISSEVPQNLSASRPQDRQFILSSKKLLLSDSGFYLCAWTALGRDYRSYTFGSGTRLTVV.